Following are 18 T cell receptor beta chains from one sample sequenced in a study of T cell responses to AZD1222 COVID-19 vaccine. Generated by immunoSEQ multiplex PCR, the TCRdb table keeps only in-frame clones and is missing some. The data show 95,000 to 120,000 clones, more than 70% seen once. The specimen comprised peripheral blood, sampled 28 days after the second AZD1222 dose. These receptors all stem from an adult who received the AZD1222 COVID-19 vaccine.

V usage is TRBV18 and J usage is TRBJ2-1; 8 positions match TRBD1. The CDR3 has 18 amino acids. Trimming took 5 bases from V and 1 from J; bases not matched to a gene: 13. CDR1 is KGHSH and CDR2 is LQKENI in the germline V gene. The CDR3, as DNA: TGTGCCAGCTCAGCGACAGGGGAGAATTGGGGGTCCTACAATGAGCAGTTCTTC. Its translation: CASSATGENWGSYNEQFF.

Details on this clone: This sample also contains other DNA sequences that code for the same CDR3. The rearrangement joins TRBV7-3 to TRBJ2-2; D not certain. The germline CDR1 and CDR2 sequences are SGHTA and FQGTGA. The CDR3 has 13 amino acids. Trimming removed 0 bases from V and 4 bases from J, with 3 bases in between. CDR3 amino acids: CASSLTITGELFF. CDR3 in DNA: TGTGCCAGCAGCTTAACAATCACCGGGGAGCTGTTTTTT.

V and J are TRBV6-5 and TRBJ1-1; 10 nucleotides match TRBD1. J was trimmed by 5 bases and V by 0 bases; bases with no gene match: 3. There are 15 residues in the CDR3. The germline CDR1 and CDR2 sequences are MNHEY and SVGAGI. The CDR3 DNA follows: TGTGCCAGCAGTTACTCGACAGGGGGCAGGACTGAAGCTTTCTTT. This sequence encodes CASSYSTGGRTEAFF.

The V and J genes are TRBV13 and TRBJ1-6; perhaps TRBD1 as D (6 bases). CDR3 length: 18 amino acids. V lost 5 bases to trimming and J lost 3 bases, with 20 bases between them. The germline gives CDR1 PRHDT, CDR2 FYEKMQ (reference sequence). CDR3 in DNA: TGTGCCAGCAGCGCAAAAAGGGGGGGCCTAAACTATAATTCACCCCTCCACTTT. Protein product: CASSAKRGGLNYNSPLHF.

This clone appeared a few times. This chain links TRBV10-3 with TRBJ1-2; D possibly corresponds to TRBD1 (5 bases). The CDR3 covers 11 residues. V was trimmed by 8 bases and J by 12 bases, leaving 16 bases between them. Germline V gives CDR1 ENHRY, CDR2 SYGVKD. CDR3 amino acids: CAIGARGGDTF. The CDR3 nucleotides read TGTGCCATCGGGGCACGGGGCGGGGACACCTTC.

The CDR3 DNA reads TGTGCCAGCAGTTTAGCTAACTATGGCTACACCTTC. Residues: CASSLANYGYTF. The chain has TRBV28 and TRBJ1-2, with D unclear. The CDR3 covers 12 residues. The germline V and J ends were trimmed by 2 bases and 0 bases, with 1 base remaining between them. Germline lookup yields CDR1 MDHEN and CDR2 SYDVKM.

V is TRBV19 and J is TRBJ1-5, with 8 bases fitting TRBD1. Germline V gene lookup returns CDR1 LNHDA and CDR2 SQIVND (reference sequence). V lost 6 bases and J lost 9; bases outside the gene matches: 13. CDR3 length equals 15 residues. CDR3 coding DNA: TGTGCCAGTAGCTACGGACAGGGTAATTTGCTGCCCCAGCATTTT. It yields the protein CASSYGQGNLLPQHF.

CDR3 region: CASGLVPDNYEQYF. DNA for the CDR3: TGTGCTAGTGGTTTGGTCCCCGACAACTACGAGCAGTACTTC. The chain joins TRBV12-5 to TRBJ2-7; D call uncertain. V was trimmed by 0 bases and J by 3 bases, leaving 9 bases between them. CDR3 length: 14 amino acids. Per germline, CDR1 LGHNT and CDR2 FRNRAP.

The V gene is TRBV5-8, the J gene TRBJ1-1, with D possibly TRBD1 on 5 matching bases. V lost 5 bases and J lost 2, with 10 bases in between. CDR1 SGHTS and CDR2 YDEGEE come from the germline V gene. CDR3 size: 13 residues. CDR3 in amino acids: CASRGTFNTEAFF. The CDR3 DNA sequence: TGTGCCAGCAGGGGGACTTTCAACACTGAAGCTTTCTTT.

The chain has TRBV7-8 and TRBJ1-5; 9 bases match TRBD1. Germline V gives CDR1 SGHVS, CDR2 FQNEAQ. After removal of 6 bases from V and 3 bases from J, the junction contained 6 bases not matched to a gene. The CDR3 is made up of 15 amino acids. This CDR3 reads CASRTGTGPNQPQHF. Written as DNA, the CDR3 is TGTGCCAGCAGAACCGGGACAGGGCCCAATCAGCCCCAGCATTTT.

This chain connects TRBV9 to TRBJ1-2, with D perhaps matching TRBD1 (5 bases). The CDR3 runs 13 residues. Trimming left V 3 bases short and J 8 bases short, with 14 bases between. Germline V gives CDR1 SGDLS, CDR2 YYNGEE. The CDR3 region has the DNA TGTGCCAGCAGCGGTGGGACGTCCTGGGGCTACACCTTC. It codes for CASSGGTSWGYTF.

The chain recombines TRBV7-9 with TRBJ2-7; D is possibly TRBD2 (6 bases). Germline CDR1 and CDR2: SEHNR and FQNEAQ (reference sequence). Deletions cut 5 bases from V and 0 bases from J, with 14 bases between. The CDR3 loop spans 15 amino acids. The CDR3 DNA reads TGTGCCAGCAGCCCCCCTTCGGACTACTCCTACGAGCAGTACTTC. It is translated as CASSPPSDYSYEQYF.

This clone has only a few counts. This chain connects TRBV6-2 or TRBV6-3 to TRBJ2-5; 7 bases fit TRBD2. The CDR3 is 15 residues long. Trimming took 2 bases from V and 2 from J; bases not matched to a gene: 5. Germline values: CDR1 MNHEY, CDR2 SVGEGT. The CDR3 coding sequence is TGTGCCAGCAGTTACGTAAGGACTAGTCAAGAGACCCAGTACTTC. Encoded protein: CASSYVRTSQETQYF.

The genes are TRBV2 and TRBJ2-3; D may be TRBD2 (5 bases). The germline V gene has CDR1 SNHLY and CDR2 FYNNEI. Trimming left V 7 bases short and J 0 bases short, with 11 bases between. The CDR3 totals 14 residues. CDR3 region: CASKRTESTDTQYF. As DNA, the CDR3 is TGTGCCAGCAAGCGGACGGAGAGCACAGATACGCAGTATTTT.

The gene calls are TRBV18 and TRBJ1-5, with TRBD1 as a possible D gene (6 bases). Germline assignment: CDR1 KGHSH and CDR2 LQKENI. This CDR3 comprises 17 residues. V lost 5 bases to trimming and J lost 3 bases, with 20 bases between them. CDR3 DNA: TGTGCCAGCTCATACCGTAGGCCAGGGGTAAACAATCAGCCCCAGCATTTT. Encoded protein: CASSYRRPGVNNQPQHF.

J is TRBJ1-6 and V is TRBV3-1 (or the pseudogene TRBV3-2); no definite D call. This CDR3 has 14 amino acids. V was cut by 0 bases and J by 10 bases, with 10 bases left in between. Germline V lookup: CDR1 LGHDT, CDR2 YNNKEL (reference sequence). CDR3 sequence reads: CASSQEYRRSPLHF. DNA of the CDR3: TGTGCCAGCAGCCAAGAGTACAGACGGTCACCCCTCCACTTT.

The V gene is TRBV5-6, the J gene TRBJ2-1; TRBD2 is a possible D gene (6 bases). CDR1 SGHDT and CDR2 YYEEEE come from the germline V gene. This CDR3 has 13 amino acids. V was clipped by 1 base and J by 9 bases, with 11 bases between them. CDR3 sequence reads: CASSLTSPFEQFF. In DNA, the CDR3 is TGTGCCAGCAGCTTGACTAGCCCATTTGAGCAGTTCTTC.

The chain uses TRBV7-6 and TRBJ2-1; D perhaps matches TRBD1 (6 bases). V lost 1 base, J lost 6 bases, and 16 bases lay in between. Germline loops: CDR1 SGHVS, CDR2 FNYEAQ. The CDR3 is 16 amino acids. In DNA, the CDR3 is TGTGCCAGCAGCTTAGGAAGTGCAGGGGCCTTCAATGAGCAGTTCTTC. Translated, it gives CASSLGSAGAFNEQFF.